The next 9 T cell receptor beta chains were all read from a single sample in a study of sequential checkpoint blockade in melanoma. Treatment defined: randomized to nivolumab then ipilimumab (arm A) or the reverse (arm B). Here immunoSEQ multiplex PCR was the method, and the copy in TCRdb shows in-frame clones only, minus some. The profile shows about 21,000 clones, about four fifths of them singletons. The sequencing used CD8+ T cells sorted from blood (inferred from file names), collected from a patient given nivolumab and ipilimumab in sequence. The receptors here all came from a human donor with melanoma.

The chain is built from TRBV27 and TRBJ1-2, with D possibly TRBD1 on 6 matching bases. The CDR3 loop spans 14 amino acids. The V end lost 5 bases, the J end lost 4 bases, and 14 bases lay between the germline ends. The germline gives CDR1 MNHEY, CDR2 SMNVEV (reference sequence). This CDR3 reads CASSPLTGIYGYTF. Written as DNA, the CDR3 is TGTGCCAGCAGTCCCCTCACAGGGATCTATGGCTACACCTTC.

The chain joins TRBV7-8 to TRBJ2-7; possible D gene TRBD1, 5 bases. The germline V and J ends were trimmed by 5 bases and 6 bases, with 5 bases remaining between them. This CDR3 spans 10 amino acids. Germline loops: CDR1 SGHVS, CDR2 FQNEAQ. The DNA for the CDR3 is TGTGCCAGCAGCGGGGCCGAGCAGTACTTC. Translating it yields CASSGAEQYF.

The gene calls are TRBV9 and TRBJ1-2; 7 positions match TRBD1. The germline gives CDR1 SGDLS, CDR2 YYNGEE. V gave up 2 bases and J gave up 7 bases; unmatched junction bases: 5. CDR3 length: 13 amino acids. The CDR3 DNA reads as TGTGCCAGCAGCGTTACAGGGGCGGGTGGCTACACCTTC. It translates to CASSVTGAGGYTF.

The chain combines TRBV20-1 with TRBJ1-2; D might be TRBD1 (6 bases). There are 10 residues in the CDR3. Germline V gene data show CDR1 as DFQATT and CDR2 as SNEGSKA (reference sequence). The CDR3 here is CVGANNGYTF. In DNA form, the CDR3 reads TGCGTGGGGGCTAATAATGGCTACACCTTC.

This clone was picked up one time. The chain links TRBV19 to TRBJ2-5, with 8 positions matching TRBD2. The J call is doubtful: the DNA matches TRBJ2-7 better. CDR1 and CDR2 (germline): LNHDA, SQIVND (reference sequence). This CDR3 spans 15 amino acids. CDR3 sequence (DNA): TGTGCCAGTAGACGATCTGAGCGGGAGTTCTACGAGCAGTACTTC. Protein sequence: CASRRSEREFYEQYF.

The chain combines TRBV28 with TRBJ2-7, with TRBD1 identical over 9 bases. CDR1 is MDHEN, CDR2 SYDVKM, per germline. The CDR3 is 14 amino acids. Trimming at V came to 5 bases and at J to 4 bases, leaving 6 bases not matched to a gene. The CDR3 nucleotides read TGTGCCAGCAGTATTCCTGGGACAGGGTACGAGCAGTACTTC. Its protein is CASSIPGTGYEQYF.

The chain combines TRBV6-5 with TRBJ1-4, with 7 bases that match TRBD1. V lost 5 bases to trimming and J lost 5 bases; unmatched junction nucleotides: 5. Germline CDR1 reads MNHEY; CDR2 reads SVGAGI. The CDR3 length is 14 residues. As DNA, the CDR3 is TGTGCCAGCAGTGGGGACAGCGGGAATGAAAAACTGTTTTTT. Protein product: CASSGDSGNEKLFF.

The rearrangement joins TRBV5-6 to TRBJ2-7; 11 bases agree with TRBD1. The germline V gene has CDR1 SGHDT and CDR2 YYEEEE. Trimming removed 4 bases from V and 2 bases from J; junction bases left unmatched: 5. The CDR3 contains 15 residues. CDR3 DNA sequence: TGTGCCAGCAGCGGGGGACAGGGGGTCACCTACGAGCAGTACTTC. Amino acids: CASSGGQGVTYEQYF.

This rearrangement joins TRBV4-1 to TRBJ2-7; 9 bases are a match to TRBD1. From germline, CDR1 is MGHRA and CDR2 YSYEKL. Losses at the gene ends were 3 bases for V and 4 bases for J; bases not matched to a gene: 10. The length of the CDR3 is 16 residues. DNA of the CDR3: TGCGCCAGCAGCCAGGACGCCGGGACAGGGACTTACGAGCAGTACTTC. Translated: CASSQDAGTGTYEQYF.